This passage covers 30 T cell receptor beta chains from one sample sequenced in a study of vaccination and CD4 T cells after COVID-19. Regarding treatment: approximately 10-day PBMC culture with coronavirus spike peptide pools or control peptides (ViraFEST assay). Cultured CD4+ T-cell DNA underwent Oncomine TCR Beta short-read sequencing. TCRdb reprocessed the PCR reads with MiXCR, giving one entry per CDR3 protein. The sample has fewer than 20,000 distinct CDR3 sequences, around 80% seen once. What these receptors recognize is not known. The starting material was CD4+ T cells from blood, cultured in vitro, obtained after SARS-CoV-2 vaccination. Source of these receptors: a human donor who received a COVID-19 vaccine.

The V gene is TRBV20-1, the J gene TRBJ2-3, with D possibly matching TRBD1 (5 bases). V lost 5 bases to trimming and J lost 6 bases, with 21 bases between them. The CDR3 length is 15 residues. CDR1 DFQATT and CDR2 SNEGSKA come from the germline V gene (reference sequence). The CDR3 region is CSAHQPRVRVDTQYF. The CDR3 region has the DNA TGCAGTGCTCACCAACCGCGCGTCAGGGTTGATACGCAGTATTTT.

This clonotype appeared a single time. This sequence joins TRBV2 and TRBJ2-7, with D possibly TRBD1 on 5 matching bases. The CDR3 runs 14 residues. Trimming left V 7 bases short and J 4 bases short, with 17 bases between. Per germline, CDR1 SNHLY and CDR2 FYNNEI. CDR3 DNA: TGTGCCAGCACCTACCCAGGGAAGATGTACGAGCAGTACTTC. This encodes CASTYPGKMYEQYF.

The rearrangement joins TRBV7-4 to TRBJ1-5; TRBD1 aligns across 7 bases. V was clipped by 7 bases and J by 0 bases; unmatched bases: 12. The CDR3 loop spans 17 amino acids. Germline values: CDR1 SGHVT, CDR2 SQSDAQ. The CDR3 spells CASTPEDRTYSNQPQHF. CDR3 DNA sequence: TGTGCCAGCACCCCTGAGGACAGGACTTATAGCAATCAGCCCCAGCATTTT.

CDR3 protein: CASTRTGGTEAFF. CDR3 sequence (DNA): TGTGCCAGCACCAGGACAGGGGGCACTGAAGCTTTCTTT. The chain recombines TRBV18 with TRBJ1-1, with 10 bases aligning to TRBD1. CDR1 and CDR2 from the germline V gene are KGHSH and LQKENI. The CDR3 is made up of 13 amino acids. With 8 bases clipped from V and 4 bases from J, the junction kept 4 bases outside the gene matches.

This rearrangement joins TRBV11-3 to TRBJ2-5; 9 bases align to TRBD1. The CDR3 consists of 15 residues. Germline CDR1 is SGHNT and CDR2 is YENEEA. The trim removed 3 bases at V and 5 bases at J, leaving 7 bases unmatched. The CDR3 is CASSFAGQGGETQYF. The CDR3 nucleotides read TGTGCCAGCAGCTTTGCGGGACAGGGTGGGGAGACCCAGTACTTC.

This clonotype was counted between two and nine times. The chain uses TRBV20-1 and TRBJ1-2; no clear D gene. Trimming shortened V by 2 bases and J by 3 bases, and 13 bases separated the two germline ends. CDR1 and CDR2 from the germline V gene are DFQATT and SNEGSKA (reference sequence). The CDR3 has 14 amino acids. The CDR3 region is CSARSRRADYGYTF. The CDR3 DNA sequence: TGCAGTGCTAGATCGCGGAGGGCCGACTATGGCTACACCTTC.

The chain combines TRBV6-1 with TRBJ1-1, with a possible D match to TRBD1 (5 bases). Germline V CDR1 and CDR2: MNHNS, SASEGT. The CDR3 covers 15 residues. V lost 8 bases and J 0 bases, leaving 16 bases between the germline ends. The CDR3 here is CASWVGVPLNTEAFF. DNA for the CDR3: TGTGCCAGCTGGGTAGGGGTCCCCTTGAACACTGAAGCTTTCTTT.

The chain is built from TRBV7-8 and TRBJ1-1, with 9 bases that match TRBD1. The CDR3 runs 16 residues. Germline assignment: CDR1 SGHVS and CDR2 FQNEAQ. V was clipped by 0 bases and J by 3 bases; unmatched bases: 5. CDR3 sequence: CASSLAGTGLHTEAFF. The CDR3, as DNA: TGTGCCAGCAGCTTAGCCGGGACAGGGTTACACACTGAAGCTTTCTTT.

The chain joins TRBV24-1 to TRBJ1-5; possible D gene TRBD1, 5 bases. The CDR3 sequence is 12 residues long. Germline V gives CDR1 KGHDR, CDR2 SFDVKD. V lost 3 bases, J lost 7 bases, and 6 bases lay in between. The DNA for the CDR3 is TGTGCCACCAGTGATGGGGGGCAGCCCCAGCATTTT. Its translation is CATSDGGQPQHF.

V is TRBV6-1 and J is TRBJ1-1; D ambiguous. Germline loops: CDR1 MNHNS, CDR2 SASEGT. V dropped 6 bases and J dropped 3 bases, with 14 bases sitting between them. The CDR3 totals 14 residues. The CDR3 DNA sequence: TGTGCCAGCAGGGAGGACCCATCAGACACTGAAGCTTTCTTT. Its protein product is CASREDPSDTEAFF.

The rearrangement joins TRBV12-3 or TRBV12-4 to TRBJ1-1; weak D call: TRBD1 (5 bases). CDR3 length: 14 amino acids. V lost 11 bases and J 1 base, leaving 17 bases between the germline ends. CDR3 loop: CACVPWGKNTEAFF. CDR3 nucleotide sequence: TGTGCCTGCGTTCCTTGGGGGAAGAACACTGAAGCTTTCTTT.

V and J are TRBV7-2 and TRBJ2-7; D remains ambiguous. CDR3 length: 14 residues. V dropped 0 bases and J dropped 7 bases, with 13 bases sitting between them. Germline values: CDR1 SGHTA, CDR2 FQGNSA. CDR3 sequence: CASSLAVGPAEQYF. The CDR3 coding sequence is TGTGCCAGCAGCTTAGCGGTAGGTCCGGCAGAGCAGTACTTC.

The chain uses TRBV6-5 and TRBJ1-5; 8 bases line up with TRBD1. Germline values: CDR1 MNHEY, CDR2 SVGAGI. CDR3 size: 11 residues. The trim removed 4 bases at V and 16 bases at J, leaving 6 bases unmatched. The chain's CDR3 is CASSSQGGYHF. CDR3 nucleotides: TGTGCCAGCAGTTCACAGGGGGGGTACCATTTT.

In nucleotides, the CDR3 is TGTGCCAGCAGTCCCTCTCAGAGAACAGATACGCAGTATTTT. Amino acid sequence: CASSPSQRTDTQYF. The chain employs TRBV6-1 and TRBJ2-3; the D is unclear. Trimming removed 5 bases from V and 3 bases from J, with 12 bases in between. Germline V gene sequence: CDR1 MNHNS, CDR2 SASEGT. The CDR3 has 14 residues.

The chain couples TRBV20-1 to TRBJ1-4, with no clear D. Between the trimmed V and J ends, which lost 5 bases and 4 bases, there was a span of 8 bases. Germline values: CDR1 DFQATT, CDR2 SNEGSKA (reference sequence). This CDR3 region has 12 residues. The CDR3 DNA sequence: TGCAGTGCTGGCAGGTTTAATGAAAAACTGTTTTTT. This translates into CSAGRFNEKLFF.

The chain is built from TRBV5-3 and TRBJ1-1; tentatively, D is TRBD1 (5 bases). TRBV5-3 is noted as an ORF with a role that remains uncertain. CDR3 length: 15 amino acids. The germline V and J ends were trimmed by 1 base and 5 bases, with 15 bases remaining between them. CDR3 bases: TGTGCCAGAAGCTTGATGCGCCTCGGGGGGACTGAAGCTTTCTTT. It codes for CARSLMRLGGTEAFF.

The rearrangement joins TRBV30 to TRBJ1-2, with D unresolved. V lost 0 bases and J 4 bases, leaving 12 bases between the germline ends. Per germline, CDR1 GTSNPN and CDR2 SVGIG (reference sequence). This CDR3 spans 14 amino acids. The CDR3 here is CAWSVGRTSYGYTF. CDR3 DNA: TGTGCCTGGAGTGTAGGGAGGACTAGCTATGGCTACACCTTC.

The chain links TRBV5-1 to TRBJ2-3; tentatively, D is TRBD1 or TRBD2 (5 bases each). Germline V lookup: CDR1 SGHRS, CDR2 YFSETQ. The germline V and J ends were trimmed by 0 bases and 1 base, with 9 bases remaining between them. CDR3 size: 15 residues. CDR3 residues: CASSLGGDRTDTQYF. The DNA of the CDR3 is TGCGCCAGCAGCTTGGGAGGGGACCGCACAGATACGCAGTATTTT. The entire variable domain, with the rest obtained from reference TRBV5-1 and TRBJ2-3, is as follows: KAGVTQTPRYLIKTRGQQVTLSCSPISGHRSVSWYQQTPGQGLQFLFEYFSETQRNKGNFPGRFSGRQFSNSRSEMNVSTLELGDSALYLCASSLGGDRTDTQYFGPGTRLTVL.

The V gene is TRBV20-1, the J gene TRBJ1-2, with D perhaps TRBD1 (5 bases). Germline V gene lookup returns CDR1 DFQATT and CDR2 SNEGSKA (reference sequence). This CDR3 contains 14 residues. V lost 1 base to trimming and J lost 6 bases, with 15 bases between them. The CDR3 here is CSARVWGTPNGYTF. The DNA for the CDR3 is TGCAGTGCTAGAGTGTGGGGGACCCCTAATGGCTACACCTTC.

The chain's CDR3 is CASSRRTGQETQYF. CDR3 DNA: TGTGCCAGCAGCCGTAGGACAGGGCAAGAGACCCAGTACTTC. V gene TRBV7-2 combines with J gene TRBJ2-5; 8 nucleotides agree with TRBD1. The germline V gene has CDR1 SGHTA and CDR2 FQGNSA. This CDR3 spans 14 amino acids. Trimming cost V 5 bases and J 2 bases; bases outside gene matches: 4.

This clonotype was seen once. The chain employs TRBV6-2 or TRBV6-3 and TRBJ1-5; no clear D gene. Trimming stripped 4 bases from V and 4 bases from J, with 11 bases between. Per germline, CDR1 MNHEY and CDR2 SVGEGT. The CDR3 runs 14 residues. DNA for the CDR3: TGTGCCAGCAGTTCTGCCGGGGATAATCAGCCCCAGCATTTT. Translation gives CASSSAGDNQPQHF.

The chain couples TRBV6-1 to TRBJ1-1; tentatively, D is TRBD1 (6 bases). Germline CDR1 and CDR2: MNHNS and SASEGT. The CDR3 has 17 residues. Trimming took 5 bases from V and 4 from J, leaving 23 bases between them. The CDR3 loop reads CASSPPGDPEQGTEAFF. Here the CDR3 DNA reads TGTGCCAGCAGTCCCCCCGGCGACCCGGAACAGGGCACTGAAGCTTTCTTT.

The V and J genes are TRBV5-6 and TRBJ2-7; D may correspond to TRBD1 or TRBD2 (5 bases each). From germline, CDR1 is SGHDT and CDR2 YYEEEE. The CDR3 runs to 14 residues. Trimming shortened V by 4 bases and J by 2 bases, and 13 bases separated the two germline ends. CDR3 DNA sequence: TGTGCCAGCAGCCCCGGGACGGGTCCCTACGAGCAGTACTTC. This encodes CASSPGTGPYEQYF.

The CDR3 loop reads CASSLAGGRYEQYF. The CDR3 nucleotides read TGTGCCAGCAGTTTAGCGGGGGGGAGGTACGAGCAGTACTTC. The chain uses TRBV6-5 and TRBJ2-7; 11 positions agree with TRBD2. Germline V CDR1 and CDR2: MNHEY, SVGAGI. This CDR3 is 14 amino acids long. J was trimmed by 4 bases and V by 4 bases; bases with no gene match: 3.

CDR3 sequence: CSPIRPETGAQKRAFF. In DNA, the CDR3 is TGCAGTCCAATCCGACCGGAAACAGGGGCTCAGAAAAGAGCTTTCTTT. V and J are TRBV20-1 and TRBJ1-1, with 7 bases identical to TRBD1. With V trimmed by 8 bases and J by 10 bases, 25 bases remained unmatched. Per the germline V gene, CDR1 is DFQATT and CDR2 is SNEGSKA (reference sequence). The CDR3 contains 16 residues.

This clonotype was seen a few times. The gene calls are TRBV7-6 and TRBJ1-6; D might be TRBD1 (6 bases). Deletions cut 5 bases from V and 0 bases from J, with 8 bases between. CDR3 length: 15 amino acids. CDR1 and CDR2 (germline): SGHVS, FNYEAQ. The CDR3 protein is CASSPDSSYNSPLHF. CDR3 coding DNA: TGTGCCAGCAGCCCGGACAGCTCCTATAATTCACCCCTCCACTTT.

This clonotype turned up a few times. V and J are TRBV6-5 and TRBJ1-2; TRBD1 matches at 7 bases. This CDR3 spans 15 amino acids. V dropped 0 bases and J dropped 7; count of bases not matched to a gene: 8. CDR1 is MNHEY and CDR2 is SVGAGI in the germline V gene. This CDR3 reads CASSYSETGKAGYTF. The CDR3, as DNA: TGTGCCAGCAGTTACTCGGAGACAGGGAAGGCTGGCTACACCTTC.

This sequence joins TRBV27 and TRBJ1-2; TRBD1 might be the D (6 bases). The germline V gene encodes CDR1 MNHEY and CDR2 SMNVEV (reference sequence). This CDR3 is 12 amino acids long. V gave up 6 bases and J gave up 7 bases, with 12 bases separating them. CDR3 coding DNA: TGTGCCAGCAGACTGACAGGAGGTGGCTACACCTTC. This sequence encodes CASRLTGGGYTF.

V gene TRBV30 combines with J gene TRBJ2-7, with 9 bases that match TRBD1. Germline-derived CDR1 and CDR2 are GTSNPN and SVGIG (reference sequence). The J segment lost 1 base and the V segment lost 2 bases, leaving 9 bases of the junction unmatched. This CDR3 is built from 16 residues. The CDR3 is CAWSPLDRGWSYEQYF. Written as DNA, the CDR3 is TGTGCCTGGAGTCCCCTGGACAGGGGCTGGTCCTACGAGCAGTACTTC. Full variable domain (outside the CDR3, taken from reference TRBV30 and TRBJ2-7): SQTIHQWPATLVQPVGSPLSLECTVEGTSNPNLYWYRQAAGRGLQLLFYSVGIGQISSEVPQNLSASRPQDRQFILSSKKLLLSDSGFYLCAWSPLDRGWSYEQYFGPGTRLTVT.

This clonotype was detected once. This sequence joins TRBV14 and TRBJ2-1, with D unresolved. This CDR3 comprises 13 residues. Germline V gene data show CDR1 as SGHDN and CDR2 as FVKESK. Trimming took off 0 bases at V and 9 bases at J, with 9 bases between the two ends. CDR3 amino acids: CASSQDLGFEQFF. The CDR3 DNA reads TGTGCCAGCAGCCAAGATCTAGGGTTTGAGCAGTTCTTC.